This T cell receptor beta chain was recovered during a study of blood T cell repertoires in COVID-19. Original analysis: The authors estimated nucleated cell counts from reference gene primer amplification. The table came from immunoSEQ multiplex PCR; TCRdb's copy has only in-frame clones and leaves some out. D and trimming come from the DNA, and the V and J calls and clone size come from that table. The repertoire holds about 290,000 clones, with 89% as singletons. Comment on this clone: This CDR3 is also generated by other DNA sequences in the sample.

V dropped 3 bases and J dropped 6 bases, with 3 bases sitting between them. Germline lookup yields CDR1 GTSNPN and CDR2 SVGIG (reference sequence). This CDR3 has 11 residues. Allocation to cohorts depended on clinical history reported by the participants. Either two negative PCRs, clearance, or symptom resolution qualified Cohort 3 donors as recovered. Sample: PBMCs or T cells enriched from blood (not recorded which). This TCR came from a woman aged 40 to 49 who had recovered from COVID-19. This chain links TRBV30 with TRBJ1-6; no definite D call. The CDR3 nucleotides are TGTGCCTGGAGCTCTAATTCACCCCTCCACTTT. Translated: CAWSSNSPLHF.